Listed here is a single TCR beta chain. In the original processing: Estimation of nucleated cell counts relied on the amplification of reference gene primers. Using immunoSEQ multiplex PCR, the repertoire was profiled, and TCRdb retains in-frame clones only, with some absent. V and J calls and clone size are given by that table; D and trimming were obtained from the DNA. In the table there are fewer than 450,000 clones, over 75% of which are singletons. This sample was taken from a study of blood T cell repertoires in COVID-19. Study at large: Nucleic acid was either cDNA or gDNA, and it came from T cells, B-cell-depleted T cells, or PBMCs.

This CDR3 spans 15 amino acids. Between the trimmed V and J ends, which lost 1 base and 9 bases, there was a span of 16 bases. CDR1 is MGHRA and CDR2 is YSYEKL in the germline V gene. The study assigned cohorts using participant-reported clinical history. The sequence derives from a woman aged 40 to 50 with acute COVID-19. This sequence joins TRBV4-1 and TRBJ2-4, with D possibly TRBD1 on 8 matching bases. The sample comprised PBMCs or T cells enriched from blood (not recorded which). The CDR3 loop is CASSQVSGGGSIQYF. The CDR3 nucleotides are TGCGCCAGCAGCCAAGTTTCAGGGGGCGGGAGCATTCAGTACTTC.